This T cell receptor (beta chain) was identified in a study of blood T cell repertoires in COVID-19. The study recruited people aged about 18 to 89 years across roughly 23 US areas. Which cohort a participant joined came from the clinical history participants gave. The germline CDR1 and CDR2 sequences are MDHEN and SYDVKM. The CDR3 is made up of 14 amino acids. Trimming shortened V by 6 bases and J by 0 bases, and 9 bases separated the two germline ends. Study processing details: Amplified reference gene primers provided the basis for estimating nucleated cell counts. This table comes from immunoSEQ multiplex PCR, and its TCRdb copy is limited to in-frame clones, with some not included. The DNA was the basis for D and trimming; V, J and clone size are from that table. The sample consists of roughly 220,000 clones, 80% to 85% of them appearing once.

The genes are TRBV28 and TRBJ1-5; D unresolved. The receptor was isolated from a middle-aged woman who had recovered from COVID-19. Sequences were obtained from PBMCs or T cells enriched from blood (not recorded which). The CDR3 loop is CASSPGVSNQPQHF. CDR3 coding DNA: TGTGCCAGCAGCCCAGGCGTTAGCAATCAGCCCCAGCATTTT.